A selection of T cell receptor beta chains follows, all from one sample in a study of CD8 T cells in Susac syndrome. TCRdb analysed the immunoSEQ multiplex PCR reads with MiXCR anew, one entry per CDR3 protein. This table has hundreds of thousands of distinct CDR3 sequences, more than 85% appearing once. Sample: CD4+ T cells from PBMCs. Every receptor here comes from a human donor with multiple sclerosis. Each CDR3 is given with its conserved first and last residue. D genes are given only for firm matches.

>TRBJ2-7|NA|TRBV30
TGTGCCAAACCCGGGATTTTTTACGAGCAGTACTTC
CAKPGIFYEQYF
>TRBJ1-6|NA|TRBV9
TGTGCCAGCAGCGTAGACCCCCTAGAGTCCTATAATTCACCCCTCCACTTT
CASSVDPLESYNSPLHF
>TRBJ2-5|TRBD2|TRBV20-1
TGCAGTGTCTGGAAAGCGGGGGACGGGGCCCAGTACTTC
CSVWKAGDGAQYF
>TRBJ1-2|TRBD1|TRBV2
TGTGCCAGCGCATCGGACAGGGGGTACGGCTACACCTTC
CASASDRGYGYTF
>TRBJ2-1|TRBD1|TRBV5-4
TGTGCCAGCAGCCGAGGAGGACAGGGGGTATACAATGAGCAGTTCTTC
CASSRGGQGVYNEQFF
>TRBJ1-1|NA|TRBV29-1
TGCAGCACAAACTCAGTGAACACTGAAGCTTTCTTT
CSTNSVNTEAFF
>TRBJ2-7|TRBD1|TRBV11-1
TGTGCCAGCAGTTTACACAGGGGGCCCTACGAGCAGTACTTC
CASSLHRGPYEQYF
>TRBJ2-3|NA|TRBV20-1
TGCAGTGCTGTGAGGGCAGCATCCACAGATACGCAGTATTTT
CSAVRAASTDTQYF
>TRBJ1-5|TRBD1|TRBV12-3/TRBV12-4
TGTGCCAGCAGGGGGGACAGGGTTCAGCCCCAGCATTTT
CASRGDRVQPQHF
>TRBJ2-1|NA|TRBV7-3
TGTGCCAGCAGCTTAGTGTCAACGGATGAGCAGTTCTTC
CASSLVSTDEQFF